The TCR beta chain described here comes from a study of blood T cell repertoires in COVID-19. Method: immunoSEQ multiplex PCR; TCRdb's copy keeps in-frame clones and lacks some. The sample holds about 250,000 clones, 75% to 85% seen once. Germline CDR1 SGHTA, CDR2 FQGNSA. The ends lost 4 bases at V and 3 bases at J; junction bases unmatched: 3. The CDR3 consists of 16 residues. The source of this sequence is a woman in her forties or fifties with acute COVID-19. Sequenced material: PBMCs or T cells enriched from blood (not recorded which). J is TRBJ2-6 and V is TRBV7-2; the match to TRBD1 covers 10 bases. CDR3 sequence reads: CASSSTGGYGANVLTF. CDR3 DNA sequence: TGTGCCAGCAGCTCGACAGGGGGCTATGGGGCCAACGTCCTGACTTTC. Variable domain in full (rest from reference TRBV7-2 and TRBJ2-6): GAGVSQSPSNKVTEKGKDVELRCDPISGHTALYWYRQSLGQGLEFLIYFQGNSAPDKSGLPSDRFSAERTGGSVSTLTIQRTQQEDSAVYLCASSSTGGYGANVLTFGAGSRLTVL.